The subject of this entry is one T cell receptor (beta chain). The source of the sample is a study of blood T cell repertoires in COVID-19. Study-wide context: Nucleic acid was either cDNA or gDNA, and it came from T cells, B-cell-depleted T cells, or PBMCs.

Only in-frame clones appear in the TCRdb table, and some are missing; sequencing was by immunoSEQ multiplex PCR. There are approximately 220,000 clones in the sample; around 90% occur only once, and roughly 16% lies in the top ten. Sequenced input: PBMCs or T cells enriched from blood (not recorded which). This TCR came from a man aged 25-40 years who had been exposed to COVID-19.

Written as DNA, the CDR3 is TGTGCCAGCAGTCCGACAGCCGCCCTTCAAGAGACCCAGTACTTC. It is translated as CASSPTAALQETQYF. The chain combines TRBV6-5 with TRBJ2-5; D possibly corresponds to TRBD1 (5 bases). Germline V lookup: CDR1 MNHEY, CDR2 SVGAGI. The CDR3 length is 15 residues. Trimming left V 5 bases short and J 2 bases short, with 15 bases between.